This T cell receptor beta chain was recovered during a study of blood T cell repertoires in COVID-19. Looking at the study overall: Nucleic acid was either cDNA or gDNA, and it came from T cells, B-cell-depleted T cells, or PBMCs.

Per the original methods: Amplification of reference gene primers was used by the study to estimate nucleated cell counts. Sequencing was performed with immunoSEQ multiplex PCR; in TCRdb, only in-frame clones are kept and a portion is missing. The DNA gave D and trimming, while V, J and clone size come from that table. The data show around 190,000 clones, roughly 81% seen once. The sequenced sample was peripheral blood. The TCR sequence derives from a woman aged 40 to 50 with COVID-19, enrolled during active disease.

The CDR3: CASSLTGTGSGYTF. As DNA, the CDR3 is TGTGCCAGCTCCCTGACCGGGACAGGGAGCGGCTACACCTTC. The V gene is TRBV18, the J gene TRBJ1-2; the match to TRBD1 covers 9 bases. The CDR3 contains 14 residues. Germline CDR1 is KGHSH and CDR2 is LQKENI. J lost 8 bases, V lost 6 bases, and 10 bases had no gene match.